Shown below are 14 T cell receptor beta chains from a single sample sequenced in a study of T cells in Graves' hyperthyroidism and ophthalmopathy. What was amplified from RNA transcripts were TCR beta CDR3 regions. A first-round RT-PCR of the TCR CDR3 used the HTBI primer set. MiXCR, run by TCRdb on the multiplex PCR reads, gives a single entry per CDR3 protein. The data contain under 400,000 distinct CDR3 sequences, roughly 15% of them singletons. Sequencing used blood. Receptors were obtained from a woman aged 60-75 years with Graves' ophthalmopathy.

Only a few counts were recorded for this clonotype. The chain carries TRBV28 and TRBJ2-1; 9 nucleotides align to TRBD2. Per germline, CDR1 MDHEN and CDR2 SYDVKM. CDR3 length: 15 amino acids. The V gene end was trimmed by 3 bases and the J gene end by 4 bases; junction bases not matched to a gene: 4. CDR3 sequence (DNA): TGTGCCAGCAGTTTTAGCGGGAGACTTTACAATGAGCAGTTCTTC. It yields the protein CASSFSGRLYNEQFF.

The sample holds many counts of this clonotype. The CDR3 sequence is CASSLLVGARNEQFF. Here the CDR3 DNA reads TGTGCCAGCAGTTTATTGGTGGGGGCGAGGAATGAGCAGTTCTTC. The rearrangement joins TRBV28 to TRBJ2-1; perhaps TRBD1 as D (6 bases). The germline V and J ends were trimmed by 1 base and 7 bases, with 14 bases remaining between them. CDR1 and CDR2 from the germline V gene are MDHEN and SYDVKM. CDR3 length: 15 residues.

This clonotype was detected ten times or more. The chain links TRBV12-3 or TRBV12-4 to TRBJ2-3, with no clear D. There are 11 residues in the CDR3. Trimming left V 7 bases short and J 5 bases short, with 7 bases between. CDR3 sequence reads: CASMLLDTQYF. DNA of the CDR3: TGTGCCAGCATGCTTCTAGATACGCAGTATTTT.

This clonotype was detected ten times or more. The J gene is TRBJ2-7, the V gene TRBV6-1; D gene ambiguous. Trimming left V 2 bases short and J 4 bases short, with 15 bases between. There are 15 residues in the CDR3. Germline values: CDR1 MNHNS, CDR2 SASEGT. The CDR3, as DNA: TGTGCCAGCAGTGAACAACCCCGGTTCGTTTACGAGCAGTACTTC. Its protein is CASSEQPRFVYEQYF.

The table lists this clonotype with many counts. This chain connects TRBV2 to TRBJ2-1, with TRBD1 as a possible D gene (6 bases). Germline V CDR1 and CDR2: SNHLY, FYNNEI. CDR3 size: 13 residues. The V end was cut by 6 bases, the J end by 6 bases, with 12 bases between. The CDR3 region has the DNA TGTGCCAGCAGCGCATACAGGGCCAATGAGCAGTTCTTC. It encodes CASSAYRANEQFF.

A note on this clonotype: Relative to the germline gene, one junction end is altered; a read error may explain this. This sequence joins TRBV19 and TRBJ1-1, with D possibly TRBD1 on 5 matching bases. The CDR3 is made up of 11 amino acids. Germline loops: CDR1 LNHDA, CDR2 SQIVND (reference sequence). The CDR3 DNA sequence: TGTGCCAGTACTGACAGAACTGGAGCTTTCTTT. Residues: CASTDRTGAFF.

The chain has TRBV4-1 and TRBJ2-2, with TRBD1 matching over 9 bases. Germline loops: CDR1 MGHRA, CDR2 YSYEKL. This CDR3 region has 20 residues. J was trimmed by 5 bases and V by 3 bases; bases with no gene match: 19. CDR3 amino acids: CASSHSGTGNLGRRTGELFF. In nucleotides, the CDR3 is TGCGCCAGCAGCCATTCCGGGACAGGGAATCTCGGTCGGAGGACCGGGGAGCTGTTTTTT.

The chain couples TRBV19 to TRBJ2-1, with a tentative D call TRBD2 (6 bases). Deletions cut 0 bases from V and 10 bases from J, with 16 bases between. Per the germline V gene, CDR1 is LNHDA and CDR2 is SQIVND (reference sequence). CDR3 length: 15 residues. CDR3 amino acids: CASSIEGTGVGEQFF. CDR3 in DNA: TGTGCCAGTAGTATAGAAGGGACGGGAGTGGGGGAGCAGTTCTTC. The full variable domain, its missing parts supplied by reference TRBV19 and TRBJ2-1, is DGGITQSPKYLFRKEGQNVTLSCEQNLNHDAMYWYRQDPGQGLRLIYYSQIVNDFQKGDIAEGYSVSREKKESFPLTVTSAQKNPTAFYLCASSIEGTGVGEQFFGPGTRLTVL.

This clonotype was detected a few times. The chain is built from TRBV9 and TRBJ2-7, with D tentatively TRBD2 (6 bases). Germline loops: CDR1 SGDLS, CDR2 YYNGEE. The CDR3 sequence is 13 residues long. V was cut by 2 bases and J by 4 bases, with 10 bases left in between. The CDR3 DNA reads TGTGCCAGCAGCGTCGTGGGAGGTTACGAGCAGTACTTC. As protein: CASSVVGGYEQYF.

This clonotype was recorded at least ten times. V and J are TRBV7-8 and TRBJ2-3; a possible D gene is TRBD2 (6 bases). The germline V gene encodes CDR1 SGHVS and CDR2 FQNEAQ. This CDR3 has 18 amino acids. V lost 5 bases and J 0 bases, leaving 21 bases between the germline ends. The DNA of the CDR3 is TGTGCCAGCAGCCCCGGTCGAGGAGCGGGCCTTAGCACAGATACGCAGTATTTT. Encoded protein: CASSPGRGAGLSTDTQYF.

This clonotype was seen many times. The chain is built from TRBV6-1 and TRBJ2-7; D is possibly TRBD1 (8 bases). CDR3 length: 15 amino acids. Trimming removed 1 base from V and 4 bases from J, with 14 bases in between. Germline V gives CDR1 MNHNS, CDR2 SASEGT. CDR3 nucleotides: TGTGCCAGCAGTGAAGTAACAGGGGGACTATACGAGCAGTACTTC. This sequence encodes CASSEVTGGLYEQYF.

The chain has TRBV29-1 and TRBJ2-2; TRBD2 is a possible D gene (5 bases). CDR1 and CDR2 (germline): SQVTM, ANQGSEA. The germline V and J ends were trimmed by 6 bases and 7 bases, with 9 bases remaining between them. This CDR3 has 11 amino acids. CDR3 loop: CSVEGVGELFF. CDR3 in DNA: TGCAGCGTCGAGGGTGTCGGGGAGCTGTTTTTT.

Ten or more counts support this clonotype. CDR3 coding DNA: TGCGCCAGCAGCTCCACAGGGTACGACACTGAAGCTTTCTTT. Translating gives CASSSTGYDTEAFF. The rearrangement links TRBV5-1 to TRBJ1-1; a possible D gene is TRBD1 (6 bases). CDR1 SGHRS and CDR2 YFSETQ come from the germline V gene. V was clipped by 3 bases and J by 3 bases, with 12 bases between them. This CDR3 has 14 residues.

This clonotype has ten or more counts. V gene TRBV30 combines with J gene TRBJ1-1, with a weak D call TRBD1 (6 bases). The V gene lost 3 bases and the J gene lost 4 bases, with 18 bases spanning the gap. Looked up from germline, CDR1 is GTSNPN and CDR2 is SVGIG (reference sequence). The CDR3 is 15 residues long. CDR3 sequence: CAWRIGGRVGTEAFF. DNA for the CDR3: TGTGCCTGGAGAATCGGGGGGCGGGTGGGCACTGAAGCTTTCTTT.